The next 31 T cell receptor beta chains were all read from a single sample in a study of cytomegalovirus exposure and HLA in healthy donors. The PCR used 60 Vbeta and 13 Jbeta primers. Assay: immunoSEQ multiplex PCR; the TCRdb copy retains only in-frame clones and omits some. The data show tens of thousands of clones, less than 70% seen once. Specimen: PBMCs. The receptors derive from a woman between 45 and 65 years old in good health and CMV-seronegative.

This sequence joins TRBV11-2 and TRBJ1-1; possibly TRBD1 for D (5 bases). The CDR3 runs 15 residues. The germline V gene encodes CDR1 SGHAT and CDR2 FQNNGV. V dropped 0 bases and J dropped 5 bases, with 13 bases sitting between them. The CDR3 spells CASSLEWQGGTEAFF. CDR3 sequence (DNA): TGTGCCAGCAGCTTAGAGTGGCAGGGAGGGACTGAAGCTTTCTTT.

The chain carries TRBV6-5 and TRBJ2-1; 12 bases align to TRBD1. The ends lost 5 bases at V and 2 bases at J; junction bases unmatched: 1. The CDR3 is 15 residues long. The germline gives CDR1 MNHEY, CDR2 SVGAGI. CDR3: CASSRDRGPYNEQFF. In nucleotides, the CDR3 is TGTGCCAGCAGTCGGGACAGGGGGCCCTACAATGAGCAGTTCTTC.

This chain links TRBV27 with TRBJ1-2, with 8 bases lining up with TRBD1. V was clipped by 3 bases and J by 8 bases; unmatched bases: 5. The CDR3 sequence is 13 residues long. Germline V gene lookup returns CDR1 MNHEY and CDR2 SMNVEV (reference sequence). The CDR3 here is CASSFFGQGGYTF. DNA of the CDR3: TGTGCCAGCAGTTTTTTTGGACAGGGCGGCTACACCTTC.

This clone was recorded a few times. The chain links TRBV18 to TRBJ1-1; 9 bases map to TRBD1. CDR3 length equals 15 residues. Per the germline V gene, CDR1 is KGHSH and CDR2 is LQKENI. V lost 5 bases to trimming and J lost 3 bases; unmatched junction nucleotides: 7. DNA for the CDR3: TGTGCCAGCTCAGGTCGGACAGGGGCGGACACTGAAGCTTTCTTT. Protein product: CASSGRTGADTEAFF.

This clone was observed a single time. This chain links TRBV28 with TRBJ1-1; no reliable D call. Germline V gene data show CDR1 as MDHEN and CDR2 as SYDVKM. CDR3 size: 15 residues. Trimming stripped 3 bases from V and 0 bases from J, with 11 bases between. CDR3 nucleotides: TGTGCCAGCAGTTTGTATAGCTACTTGAACACTGAAGCTTTCTTT. Protein: CASSLYSYLNTEAFF.

This clone was counted between two and nine times. The J gene is TRBJ1-1, the V gene TRBV2; 7 nucleotides match TRBD1. The germline gives CDR1 SNHLY, CDR2 FYNNEI. Trimming removed 3 bases from V and 3 bases from J; junction bases left unmatched: 7. This CDR3 has 15 amino acids. As DNA, the CDR3 is TGTGCCAGCAGTGATGAGGGGGCAGGTTACACTGAAGCTTTCTTT. This sequence encodes CASSDEGAGYTEAFF.

The V gene is TRBV6-5, the J gene TRBJ2-3; unclear D gene. The CDR3 contains 14 residues. Germline CDR1 is MNHEY and CDR2 is SVGAGI. V lost 0 bases to trimming and J lost 6 bases, with 10 bases between them. CDR3 in DNA: TGTGCCAGCAGTTACTCTGGCAACGGGGATACGCAGTATTTT. It encodes CASSYSGNGDTQYF.

V gene TRBV2 combines with J gene TRBJ1-4, with D perhaps matching TRBD1 (5 bases). This CDR3 has 13 amino acids. The ends were cut back, 5 bases at V and 3 bases at J, with 7 bases in the middle. Germline V gene sequence: CDR1 SNHLY, CDR2 FYNNEI. CDR3 in amino acids: CASSRDSNEKLFF. CDR3 nucleotides: TGTGCCAGCAGTCGGGACTCTAATGAAAAACTGTTTTTT.

This clone was counted a few times. The DNA for the CDR3 is TGTGCCAGTAGTAGCCAGGGTCTTGATCCCTTAGGTGATACGCAGTATTTT. The encoded protein is CASSSQGLDPLGDTQYF. The chain uses TRBV19 and TRBJ2-3; tentatively, D is TRBD1 (5 bases). Trimming removed 4 bases at V and 6 bases at J, with 23 bases between. This CDR3 spans 17 amino acids. Germline V lookup: CDR1 LNHDA, CDR2 SQIVND (reference sequence).

This chain links TRBV15 with TRBJ2-7; 10 bases line up with TRBD2. There are 18 residues in the CDR3. The V and J ends lost 6 bases and 2 bases, in that order; junction bases with no gene match: 16. Germline V CDR1 and CDR2: LNHNV, YYDKDF (reference sequence). The CDR3 DNA follows: TGTGCCACCAGTACTTATGAGGGGACTAGCGCAAACCCCTACGAGCAGTACTTC. It codes for CATSTYEGTSANPYEQYF. Variable domain in full (rest from reference TRBV15 and TRBJ2-7): DAMVIQNPRYQVTQFGKPVTLSCSQTLNHNVMYWYQQKSSQAPKLLFHYYDKDFNNEADTPDNFQSRRPNTSFCFLDIRSPGLGDTAMYLCATSTYEGTSANPYEQYFGPGTRLTVT.

This clone was recorded a few times. This sequence joins TRBV28 and TRBJ2-3; 10 positions agree with TRBD2. Trimming cost V 5 bases and J 5 bases; bases outside gene matches: 7. The CDR3 sequence is 15 residues long. CDR1 MDHEN and CDR2 SYDVKM come from the germline V gene. The CDR3 coding sequence is TGTGCCAGCAGTGCGTCCGGGACTAGCGTAGATACGCAGTATTTT. Translating gives CASSASGTSVDTQYF.

This clone has just a few counts. The V gene is TRBV19, the J gene TRBJ1-1; the D gene is possibly TRBD1 (6 bases). CDR1 LNHDA and CDR2 SQIVND come from the germline V gene (reference sequence). The CDR3 loop spans 15 amino acids. V shed 5 bases and J shed 1 base, with 14 bases lying between them. The CDR3 DNA sequence: TGTGCCAGTAGTTTACCTACAGGGTCGAACACTGAAGCTTTCTTT. The encoded protein is CASSLPTGSNTEAFF. The full variable domain, in which reference TRBV19 and TRBJ1-1 provide the parts outside the CDR3, is DGGITQSPKYLFRKEGQNVTLSCEQNLNHDAMYWYRQDPGQGLRLIYYSQIVNDFQKGDIAEGYSVSREKKESFPLTVTSAQKNPTAFYLCASSLPTGSNTEAFFGQGTRLTVV.

The chain has TRBV2 and TRBJ1-5, with 9 bases identical to TRBD1. V lost 9 bases to trimming and J lost 7 bases; unmatched junction nucleotides: 10. The CDR3 has 14 amino acids. The germline V gene has CDR1 SNHLY and CDR2 FYNNEI. The DNA for the CDR3 is TGTGCCAGTCGGAGGGACAGGGAGGAGCAGCCCCAGCATTTT. Residues: CASRRDREEQPQHF.

The chain has TRBV5-1 and TRBJ2-3; 9 bases are a match to TRBD2. V was clipped by 2 bases and J by 3 bases; unmatched bases: 4. CDR3 length equals 15 residues. CDR1 SGHRS and CDR2 YFSETQ come from the germline V gene. The CDR3 loop reads CASSFSGSWTDTQYF. In DNA form, the CDR3 reads TGCGCCAGCAGCTTTAGCGGGAGCTGGACAGATACGCAGTATTTT.

The rearrangement uses TRBV4-3 and TRBJ1-2, with TRBD1 as a possible D gene (5 bases). Germline assignment: CDR1 LGHNA and CDR2 YSLEER. V was cut by 4 bases and J by 6 bases, with 12 bases left in between. The CDR3 is 13 residues long. As DNA, the CDR3 is TGCGCCAGCAGCCTCCGACAGACGGATGGCTACACCTTC. This sequence encodes CASSLRQTDGYTF.

This clone was seen more than once but under ten times. J is TRBJ2-1 and V is TRBV30; perhaps TRBD2 as D (6 bases). The germline V gene has CDR1 GTSNPN and CDR2 SVGIG (reference sequence). CDR3 length: 14 amino acids. V shed 2 bases and J shed 8 bases, with 16 bases lying between them. CDR3 coding DNA: TGTGCCTGGAGTTTGGAGGGCCGGTCCGATGAGCAGTTCTTC. Translation gives CAWSLEGRSDEQFF.

V usage is TRBV28 and J usage is TRBJ1-3; D unclear. The CDR3 spans 13 residues. CDR1 and CDR2 (germline): MDHEN, SYDVKM. The V end lost 6 bases, the J end lost 2 bases, and 8 bases lay between the germline ends. The CDR3 DNA reads TGTGCCAGCAGCCGTCGGGCTGGAAACACCATATATTTT. It is translated as CASSRRAGNTIYF.

This clone occurred a few times. The V call is TRBV4-3, the J call TRBJ2-3; tentative D call: TRBD1 (6 bases). V lost 1 base and J 6 bases, leaving 14 bases between the germline ends. The germline V gene has CDR1 LGHNA and CDR2 YSLEER. CDR3 length: 15 residues. CDR3 region: CASSQGFRDKDTQYF. CDR3 in DNA: TGCGCCAGCAGCCAAGGGTTCCGGGACAAGGATACGCAGTATTTT.

This clone was seen more than once but under ten times. The chain carries TRBV7-3 and TRBJ2-3; possibly TRBD1 for D (7 bases). The CDR3 runs 17 residues. V was trimmed by 5 bases and J by 1 base, leaving 19 bases between them. Germline CDR1 reads SGHTA; CDR2 reads FQGTGA. CDR3 in DNA: TGTGCCAGCAGCCCAGGGGGGAGAATATTCGGCACAGATACGCAGTATTTT. It encodes CASSPGGRIFGTDTQYF.

This clone was seen only a few times. The chain is built from TRBV6-5 and TRBJ1-4, with 9 bases that match TRBD1. CDR1 MNHEY and CDR2 SVGAGI come from the germline V gene. The trim removed 7 bases at V and 7 bases at J, leaving 7 bases unmatched. This CDR3 region has 14 residues. This CDR3 reads CASTKDRGAEKLFF. The CDR3 nucleotides read TGTGCCAGCACCAAAGACAGGGGGGCTGAAAAACTGTTTTTT.

On this clone itself: The junction and the germline gene differ at one end; a read error may be behind it. The rearrangement uses TRBV6-5 and TRBJ2-3; maybe TRBD2 (6 bases). The CDR3 is 15 amino acids. CDR1 MNHEY and CDR2 SVGAGI come from the germline V gene. Here the CDR3 reads CASSYVGGTTDTQYF. Here the CDR3 DNA reads TGTGCTAGCAGTTACGTGGGGGGTACCACAGATACGCAGTATTTT.

The chain has TRBV27 and TRBJ2-1, with D hard to call. Trimming took off 0 bases at V and 0 bases at J, with 6 bases between the two ends. The CDR3 runs to 15 residues. Per germline, CDR1 MNHEY and CDR2 SMNVEV (reference sequence). The CDR3 DNA is TGTGCCAGCAGTTTATCTGGCGGCTCCTACAATGAGCAGTTCTTC. It specifies CASSLSGGSYNEQFF.

The CDR3 DNA reads TGTGCCAGCAGTTTGGGGACAGGGGGCAATGAGCAGTTCTTC. Its protein product is CASSLGTGGNEQFF. The chain recombines TRBV27 with TRBJ2-1, with 11 nucleotides matching TRBD1. J lost 6 bases, V lost 3 bases, and 1 base had no gene match. The CDR3 runs to 14 residues. In germline, CDR1 is MNHEY, CDR2 SMNVEV (reference sequence).

This chain joins TRBV5-6 and TRBJ1-5; weak D call: TRBD1 (5 bases). Trimming took 7 bases from V and 6 from J, leaving 14 bases between them. Germline-derived CDR1 and CDR2 are SGHDT and YYEEEE. The CDR3 has 13 residues. The CDR3 sequence: CASSPGGGQPQHF. The DNA of the CDR3 is TGTGCCAGCTCGCCGGGGGGTGGTCAGCCCCAGCATTTT.

This chain connects TRBV20-1 to TRBJ1-2, with 9 nucleotides matching TRBD1. Germline CDR1 and CDR2: DFQATT and SNEGSKA (reference sequence). J lost 6 bases, V lost 5 bases, and 1 base had no gene match. The CDR3 is 11 amino acids. The CDR3 protein is CSAWTGDGYTF. The CDR3 coding sequence is TGCAGTGCTTGGACAGGGGATGGCTACACCTTC.

The chain has TRBV2 and TRBJ2-4; 12 bases align to TRBD2. Looked up from germline, CDR1 is SNHLY and CDR2 is FYNNEI. After removal of 6 bases from V and 0 bases from J, the junction contained 3 bases not matched to a gene. This CDR3 is built from 16 residues. The CDR3 nucleotides read TGTGCCAGCAGGGGGGGACTAGCGGGAGCCAAAAACATTCAGTACTTC. Encoded protein: CASRGGLAGAKNIQYF.

This sequence joins TRBV9 and TRBJ2-5; the match to TRBD2 covers 11 bases. The germline V gene encodes CDR1 SGDLS and CDR2 YYNGEE. Unmatched junction bases numbered 8, after V lost 0 bases and J lost 4 bases. This CDR3 region has 17 residues. DNA for the CDR3: TGTGCCAGCAGCGTAGTGGGTAGCGGGAGGGCCGGAGAGACCCAGTACTTC. Its protein is CASSVVGSGRAGETQYF.

The J gene is TRBJ2-3, the V gene TRBV19, with 10 bases that match TRBD2. Germline V CDR1 and CDR2: LNHDA, SQIVND (reference sequence). The J segment lost 0 bases and the V segment lost 5 bases, leaving 8 bases of the junction unmatched. CDR3 length: 17 amino acids. Written as DNA, the CDR3 is TGTGCCAGTAGTCTTGGACTAGCGGATACTAGCACAGATACGCAGTATTTT. Protein: CASSLGLADTSTDTQYF.

The chain recombines TRBV28 with TRBJ1-4; TRBD1 agrees at 8 bases. Unmatched junction bases numbered 7, after V lost 6 bases and J lost 7 bases. The CDR3 is 14 residues long. Per germline, CDR1 MDHEN and CDR2 SYDVKM. The CDR3 reads CASSADRVVEKLFF. Here the CDR3 DNA reads TGTGCCAGCAGCGCGGACAGGGTTGTTGAAAAACTGTTTTTT.

The rearrangement joins TRBV18 to TRBJ1-2; D gene unclear. The CDR3 has 16 residues. Per the germline V gene, CDR1 is KGHSH and CDR2 is LQKENI. V was cut by 3 bases and J by 0 bases, with 14 bases left in between. The chain's CDR3 is CASSPGVTVTNYGYTF. The CDR3 DNA reads TGTGCCAGCTCACCGGGAGTCACGGTGACTAACTATGGCTACACCTTC.

The V gene is TRBV9, the J gene TRBJ2-6; possible D gene TRBD2, 5 bases. There are 15 residues in the CDR3. In germline, CDR1 is SGDLS, CDR2 YYNGEE. The germline V and J ends were trimmed by 4 bases and 4 bases, with 12 bases remaining between them. The CDR3 region is CASSPLGGGANVLTF. In DNA, the CDR3 is TGTGCCAGCAGCCCCCTCGGCGGGGGGGCCAACGTCCTGACTTTC.